A selection of T cell receptor beta chains follows, all from one sample in a study of cytomegalovirus exposure and HLA in healthy donors. Sequencing was performed with immunoSEQ multiplex PCR; in TCRdb, only in-frame clones are kept and a portion is missing. The table shows over 150,000 clones, with 77% occurring only once. The sample consisted of PBMCs. These receptors originate from an older woman in good health and CMV-seropositive. The CDR3 runs from the conserved cysteine through the conserved F or W. D genes are given only for firm matches. Some rows have no size entry. The others give once, few or many, or a class for an expanded clone.

v_call	clone_size	d_call	j_call	cdr3_nt	cdr3_aa
TRBV4-3	NA	TRBD1	TRBJ2-7	TGCGCCAGCAGTCCTCGGACAGGGGAGTACGAGCAGTACTTC	CASSPRTGEYEQYF
TRBV6-5	NA	TRBD1	TRBJ2-7	TGTGCCAGCAACCCGGGACAGGGGGCGTACGAGCAGTACTTC	CASNPGQGAYEQYF
TRBV6-1	NA	NA	TRBJ1-4	TGTGCCAGCAGCGCGGGGGGAGGCGAAAAACTGTTTTTT	CASSAGGGEKLFF
TRBV28	NA	NA	TRBJ2-1	TGTGCCAGCGCAACCTCCAGGGGCAATGAGCAGTTCTTC	CASATSRGNEQFF
TRBV11-2	few	NA	TRBJ2-5	TGTGCCAGCAGCTTAGACCCAGCGCGAGTGGAGACCCAGTACTTC	CASSLDPARVETQYF
TRBV5-6	NA	TRBD1	TRBJ2-7	TGTGCCAGCAGCGCTGACAGGGGGCTGGGGCAGTACTTC	CASSADRGLGQYF
TRBV6-6	few	TRBD1	TRBJ2-7	TGTGCCAGCAGCCGATTTGGACAGGGAAGCTCCTACGAGCAGTACTTC	CASSRFGQGSSYEQYF
TRBV5-5	once	NA	TRBJ2-7	TGTGCCAGCAGCCATAATGACAGACCCTACGAGCAGTACTTC	CASSHNDRPYEQYF
TRBV6-5	once	NA	TRBJ2-7	TGTGCCAGCAGTGGATCGGAGAACCCCTACGAGCAGTACTTC	CASSGSENPYEQYF
TRBV23-1	NA	TRBD1	TRBJ1-5	TGCGCCAGCAGTCCGGACAGGGGGGGACTAGGCAATCAGCCCCAGCATTTT	CASSPDRGGLGNQPQHF
TRBV7-3	NA	TRBD2	TRBJ2-3	TGTGCCAGCTCTGAGTTAGCGGGGGGGAGGGGTACGCAGTATTTT	CASSELAGGRGTQYF
TRBV5-1	NA	NA	TRBJ2-7	TGCGCCAGCAGCTTGGTAGGGGCGCCAGACTACGAGCAGTACTTC	CASSLVGAPDYEQYF
TRBV15	NA	NA	TRBJ2-5	TGTGCCACCAGCAGAGATACCGAACTAGAGCAGTACTTC	CATSRDTELEQYF
TRBV7-2	NA	TRBD2	TRBJ2-5	TGTGCCAGCAGTCCTCCGGGACTAGCGTCCCAAGAGACCCAGTACTTC	CASSPPGLASQETQYF
TRBV30	NA	TRBD1	TRBJ2-1	TGTGCCTGGAGTCAACACGACAGGGGCTCTTACAATGAGCAGTTCTTC	CAWSQHDRGSYNEQFF
TRBV28	NA	NA	TRBJ1-1	TGTGCCAGCAGGTCGACAGGCCAAATTGAAGCTTTCTTT	CASRSTGQIEAFF
TRBV7-9	NA	NA	TRBJ1-2	TGTGCCAGCAGCCGGGAGGGCCCGGATGGCTACACCTTC	CASSREGPDGYTF
TRBV2	NA	TRBD2	TRBJ2-5	TGTGCCAGCAGGGGACTAGCGGGGGGGGAGACCCAGTACTTC	CASRGLAGGETQYF
TRBV14	NA	TRBD1	TRBJ1-1	TGTGCCAGCACGGGACAGGGACGATGGGCTGAAGCTTTCTTT	CASTGQGRWAEAFF
TRBV27	NA	TRBD2	TRBJ2-5	TGTGCCAGCAGTGGCGACGGGGGGGAGACCCAGTACTTC	CASSGDGGETQYF
TRBV25-1	NA	TRBD1	TRBJ2-7	TGTGCCAGCAGTGCTGCCAGGGGGACCTTTACGGTTGGCTACGAGCAGTACTTC	CASSAARGTFTVGYEQYF
TRBV5-1	NA	TRBD1	TRBJ2-2	TGCGCCAGCAGCTTGGAGGGACAGGATGTGATCGGGGAGCTGTTTTTT	CASSLEGQDVIGELFF
TRBV18	few	NA	TRBJ2-7	TGTGCCAGCTCCCCCGGGGGCTACGAGCAGTACTTC	CASSPGGYEQYF
TRBV2	NA	NA	TRBJ1-3	TGTGCCAGCAGTGAAGCACGGACAGTCGGAAACACCATATATTTT	CASSEARTVGNTIYF
TRBV5-1	NA	NA	TRBJ2-1	TGCGCCAGCAGCACCCCGGAGCAAGATGAGCAGTTCTTC	CASSTPEQDEQFF
TRBV27	NA	NA	TRBJ1-3	TGTGCCAGCAGTCCCATGGCAGGGTTTGGAAACACCATATATTTT	CASSPMAGFGNTIYF
TRBV10-3	NA	NA	TRBJ1-4	TGTGCCATCAGTGCTAAGGAGTCGACTAATGAAAAACTGTTTTTT	CAISAKESTNEKLFF
TRBV15	NA	NA	TRBJ2-7	TGTGCCACCAGCAGTTCCTCCTACGAGCAGTACTTC	CATSSSSYEQYF
TRBV4-3	once	NA	TRBJ1-1	TGCGCCAGCAGCCAAGATAGACAGGTTGGGGCTGAAGCTTTCTTT	CASSQDRQVGAEAFF
TRBV27	NA	TRBD1	TRBJ2-5	TGTGCCAGCAGTTATTCGGGACAGGGGGCCGAAGAGACCCAGTACTTC	CASSYSGQGAEETQYF
TRBV30	NA	NA	TRBJ2-1	TGTGCCTGGAGTGTAGGGGGGGCTAGCTCCTACAATGAGCAGTTCTTC	CAWSVGGASSYNEQFF
TRBV11-2	NA	NA	TRBJ2-7	TGTGCCAGCACCCCCTTTACAGCCTGGGACGAGCAGTACTTC	CASTPFTAWDEQYF
TRBV27	few	TRBD1	TRBJ1-5	TGTGCCAGCAGTCAACGGGGGGACAGGGGCAGTCAGCCCCAGCATTTT	CASSQRGDRGSQPQHF
TRBV27	few	NA	TRBJ1-1	TGTGCCAGCAGGGGGCAGGGGCTGTCGAACACTGAAGCTTTCTTT	CASRGQGLSNTEAFF
TRBV7-9	few	TRBD2	TRBJ2-2	TGTGCCAGCAGCCACACCACCCGACGGACTAGCGGGGCGAGCGGGGAGCTGTTTTTT	CASSHTTRRTSGASGELFF
TRBV11-3	NA	TRBD1	TRBJ1-5	TGTGCCAGCAGCTTATCAGGGGGCAAGAGCAATCAGCCCCAGCATTTT	CASSLSGGKSNQPQHF
TRBV5-4	NA	NA	TRBJ2-2	TGTGCCAGCAGCTCCGGGATCGTCGGCGGGGAGCTGTTTTTT	CASSSGIVGGELFF
TRBV12-2	NA	NA	TRBJ2-3	TGTGCAAGTCGCCCCCCGGGACTAGCGGGGTCGACAGATACGCAGTATTTT	CASRPPGLAGSTDTQYF
TRBV10-3	few	NA	TRBJ1-1	TGTGCCATCAAGGAGGGGGGGTTTTACACTGAAGCTTTCTTT	CAIKEGGFYTEAFF
TRBV7-7	NA	TRBD1	TRBJ1-5	TGTGCCAGCAGCCCCCGGGACAGGGGTAATCAGCCCCAGCATTTT	CASSPRDRGNQPQHF
TRBV30	NA	NA	TRBJ2-1	TGTGCCTGGAGTAAACGACTAGAACCGTTCTTC	CAWSKRLEPFF
TRBV28	NA	TRBD1	TRBJ2-2	TGTGCCAGCAGTAGCCGGACAGGGGACACCGGGGAGCTGTTTTTT	CASSSRTGDTGELFF
TRBV10-1	NA	NA	TRBJ2-1	TGCGCCAGCCATTTCAGGATACAGAATGAGCAGTTCTTC	CASHFRIQNEQFF
TRBV29-1	NA	TRBD1	TRBJ1-5	TGCAGCGTCCCAGGGACAGGGGGGAAGCCCCAGCATTTT	CSVPGTGGKPQHF
TRBV7-9	NA	NA	TRBJ1-3	TGTTCCAGCAGCTTCGGGGGCTCTGGAAACACCATATATTTT	CSSSFGGSGNTIYF
TRBV9	NA	NA	TRBJ1-2	TGTGCCAGCAGCGTAGAGACAGACTATGGCTACACCTTC	CASSVETDYGYTF
TRBV7-8	NA	TRBD2	TRBJ2-3	TGTGCCAGCAGCTTCTTACTAGCGTCTATCACAGATACGCAGTATTTT	CASSFLLASITDTQYF
TRBV5-6	NA	TRBD2	TRBJ2-7	TGTGCCAGCAGCTCGATGTTAGCGGGAGAACTCTACGAGCAGTACTTC	CASSSMLAGELYEQYF
TRBV6-5	NA	TRBD2	TRBJ2-5	TGTGCCAGCAGTTACAGGGGACTAGCGGGAGAGACCCAGTACTTC	CASSYRGLAGETQYF
TRBV27	NA	NA	TRBJ1-2	TGTGCCAGCAGTTTTCGGCAGGGAAAAGGCTACACCTTC	CASSFRQGKGYTF
TRBV9	NA	TRBD1	TRBJ1-4	TGTGCCAGCAGCGTAGCAGACAGGGGGCGTGAAAAACTGTTTTTT	CASSVADRGREKLFF